One and the same sample provided the 15 T cell receptor beta chains below, sequenced in a study of blood T cell repertoires in COVID-19. The assay was immunoSEQ multiplex PCR, and TCRdb's table has in-frame clones only and misses some. The data show hundreds of thousands of clones, about nine tenths seen once. The sequenced sample was PBMCs or T cells enriched from blood (not recorded which). Every receptor here comes from a woman aged 25 to 39 who had recovered from COVID-19.

This clone occurred a few times. The chain has TRBV28 and TRBJ2-7, with D tentatively TRBD1 (6 bases). The germline V gene has CDR1 MDHEN and CDR2 SYDVKM. Trimming took 2 bases from V and 10 from J, leaving 18 bases between them. This CDR3 comprises 14 residues. The CDR3 protein is CASSLPALDRNQYF. CDR3 nucleotide sequence: TGTGCCAGCAGTTTACCCGCTTTAGACAGGAATCAGTACTTC.

The gene calls are TRBV7-6 and TRBJ1-2, with D perhaps matching TRBD1 (6 bases). V was clipped by 2 bases and J by 14 bases, with 15 bases between them. Germline-derived CDR1 and CDR2 are SGHVS and FNYEAQ. This CDR3 has 12 amino acids. Here the CDR3 reads CASSLQGQGKTF. CDR3 nucleotide sequence: TGTGCCAGCAGCTTACAGGGGCAGGGGAAGACCTTC. The full variable domain, its missing parts supplied by reference TRBV7-6 and TRBJ1-2, is GAGVSQSPRYKVTKRGQDVALRCDPISGHVSLYWYRQALGQGPEFLTYFNYEAQQDKSGLPNDRFSAERPEGSISTLTIQRTEQRDSAMYRCASSLQGQGKTFGSGTRLTVV.

J is TRBJ2-1 and V is TRBV21-1; the DNA was not compared with TRBD1, the D call given in the table. TRBV21-1 represents a pseudogene. The CDR3 is 19 amino acids. The CDR3 sequence is CASSKRDRFFHFSYNEQFF. As DNA, the CDR3 is TGTGCCAGCAGCAAAAGGGACAGGTTCTTCCATTTTTCCTACAATGAGCAGTTCTTC.

This clone was picked up one time. The rearrangement uses TRBV6-2 or TRBV6-3 and TRBJ1-6; TRBD1 might be the D (6 bases). This CDR3 has 19 residues. In germline, CDR1 is MNHEY, CDR2 SVGEGT. Trimming left V 5 bases short and J 0 bases short, with 20 bases between. CDR3 protein: CASSLRDTLWSSYNSPLHF. The CDR3 DNA sequence: TGTGCCAGCAGTCTTCGGGACACATTATGGAGCTCCTATAATTCACCCCTCCACTTT.

This chain joins TRBV29-1 and TRBJ2-1, with 12 bases lining up with TRBD2. V lost 5 bases, J lost 6 bases, and 29 bases stayed unmatched. The CDR3 runs 22 residues. Germline V lookup: CDR1 SQVTM, CDR2 ANQGSEA. CDR3 sequence (DNA): TGCAGCGTTCTAAGTAGAAGTACATCGTTATTTAGACTAGCGGGAGTGGTCAATGAGCAGTTCTTC. It is translated as CSVLSRSTSLFRLAGVVNEQFF.

This chain uses TRBV5-4 with TRBJ2-3; 14 bases agree with TRBD2. Germline CDR1 reads SGHNT; CDR2 reads YYREEE (reference sequence). The CDR3 covers 19 residues. J gave up 6 bases and V 2 bases, and 14 bases lay outside the gene matches. CDR3 coding DNA: TGTGCCAGCAGCTTCCCTGGGACTAGCGGGAGCCCCGGCGTTGATACGCAGTATTTT. Its protein product is CASSFPGTSGSPGVDTQYF. Combining the CDR3 with reference TRBV5-4 and TRBJ2-3 gives the whole variable domain ETGVTQSPTHLIKTRGQQVTLRCSSQSGHNTVSWYQQALGQGPQFIFQYYREEENGRGNFPPRFSGLQFPNYSSELNVNALELDDSALYLCASSFPGTSGSPGVDTQYFGPGTRLTVL.

This clone was detected a few times. J is TRBJ1-1 and V is TRBV7-9; D remains unclear. With 3 bases removed from V and 3 bases from J, the gap between germline ends came to 8 bases. Germline V lookup: CDR1 SEHNR, CDR2 FQNEAQ (reference sequence). This CDR3 spans 13 amino acids. CDR3 sequence reads: CASSFSQDTEAFF. The CDR3 bases are TGTGCCAGCAGCTTCAGTCAGGACACTGAAGCTTTCTTT. Full variable domain (remainder filled in from reference TRBV7-9 and TRBJ1-1): DTGVSQNPRHKITKRGQNVTFRCDPISEHNRLYWYRQTLGQGPEFLTYFQNEAQLEKSRLLSDRFSAERPKGSFSTLEIQRTEQGDSAMYLCASSFSQDTEAFFGQGTRLTVV.

The chain joins TRBV19 to TRBJ1-2; 7 nucleotides align to TRBD1. In germline, CDR1 is LNHDA, CDR2 SQIVND (reference sequence). The CDR3 has 15 amino acids. The V segment lost 7 bases and the J segment 4 bases; nucleotides outside the gene matches: 12. The CDR3, as DNA: TGTGCCAGTATTCTCCGTTGGGACAGCGGCTATGGCTACACCTTC. Encoded protein: CASILRWDSGYGYTF.

The CDR3 loop is CASSPLGGYNEQFF. In nucleotides, the CDR3 is TGTGCCAGCTCACCCCTAGGTGGCTACAATGAGCAGTTCTTC. The V call is TRBV18, the J call TRBJ2-1, with D hard to call. V gave up 3 bases and J gave up 3 bases, with 9 bases separating them. Germline-derived CDR1 and CDR2 are KGHSH and LQKENI. The CDR3 covers 14 residues. Supplemented by reference TRBV18 and TRBJ2-1, the full variable domain reads NAGVMQNPRHLVRRRGQEARLRCSPMKGHSHVYWYRQLPEEGLKFMVYLQKENIIDESGMPKERFSAEFPKEGPSILRIQQVVRGDSAAYFCASSPLGGYNEQFFGPGTRLTVL.

This clone was found once. V and J are TRBV7-2 and TRBJ2-7; tentatively, D is TRBD2 (5 bases). Germline V gene sequence: CDR1 SGHTA, CDR2 FQGNSA. Trimming cost V 4 bases and J 1 base, with 8 bases left between them. This CDR3 has 13 amino acids. The CDR3 region is CASSSTGSYEQYF. The CDR3 DNA reads as TGTGCCAGCAGCTCCACGGGATCCTACGAGCAGTACTTC.

The chain employs TRBV6-5 and TRBJ1-2; TRBD1 agrees at 10 bases. This CDR3 is 15 amino acids long. Germline V CDR1 and CDR2: MNHEY, SVGAGI. J was trimmed by 5 bases and V by 5 bases; bases with no gene match: 8. For the CDR3, the DNA is TGTGCCAGCAGTACGGACCGGGACAGGGGTTATGGCTACACCTTC. It codes for CASSTDRDRGYGYTF.

This chain connects TRBV10-3 to TRBJ2-1, with 9 bases fitting TRBD2. Germline V gene sequence: CDR1 ENHRY, CDR2 SYGVKD. The CDR3 is 15 amino acids. J was trimmed by 9 bases and V by 8 bases; bases with no gene match: 14. Written as DNA, the CDR3 is TGTGCCATCCGCAAACGTAGCGGGAGTTGGGGTGAGCAGTTCTTC. It encodes CAIRKRSGSWGEQFF.

This clone showed up just a few times. The chain combines TRBV5-6 with TRBJ2-7; TRBD1 might be the D (5 bases). The V end lost 4 bases, the J end lost 3 bases, and 14 bases lay between the germline ends. The CDR3 loop spans 14 amino acids. The germline CDR1 and CDR2 sequences are SGHDT and YYEEEE. CDR3 in amino acids: CASSMGRGIYEQYF. As DNA, the CDR3 is TGTGCCAGCAGCATGGGAAGGGGAATCTACGAGCAGTACTTC. The variable domain in full, completed from reference TRBV5-6 and TRBJ2-7, reads DAGVTQSPTHLIKTRGQQVTLRCSPKSGHDTVSWYQQALGQGPQFIFQYYEEEERQRGNFPDRFSGHQFPNYSSELNVNALLLGDSALYLCASSMGRGIYEQYFGPGTRLTVT.

The rearrangement joins TRBV28 to TRBJ1-5, with D possibly matching TRBD1 (5 bases). Germline loops: CDR1 MDHEN, CDR2 SYDVKM. Trimming removed 10 bases at V and 5 bases at J, with 12 bases between. This CDR3 has 12 residues. CDR3 protein: CATATGDQPQHF. The CDR3 DNA reads as TGTGCCACCGCCACGGGGGATCAGCCCCAGCATTTT.

V gene TRBV19 combines with J gene TRBJ2-2, with 9 bases lining up with TRBD1. Germline CDR1 is LNHDA and CDR2 is SQIVND (reference sequence). This CDR3 comprises 14 residues. Trimming took 7 bases from V and 4 from J; bases not matched to a gene: 4. The chain's CDR3 is CASIGTGLTGELFF. In DNA form, the CDR3 reads TGTGCCAGTATAGGGACAGGGCTCACCGGGGAGCTGTTTTTT.